This entry describes one T cell receptor (beta chain). The assay was immunoSEQ multiplex PCR, and TCRdb's table has in-frame clones only and misses some. The table shows 15,000 to 20,000 clones, with just under 80% occurring only once. CDR3 length: 11 residues. V shed 6 bases and J shed 7 bases, with 9 bases lying between them. Germline V gives CDR1 MNHEY, CDR2 SVGAGI. The sample is drawn from a study of tumor-infiltrating lymphocytes in localized non-small cell lung cancer. Study background: Several tumor histologies, both smoking statuses, and some post-neoadjuvant chemotherapy samples were included.

Sequencing was carried out using lung tumor tissue. This chain connects TRBV6-5 to TRBJ2-5, with TRBD1 as a possible D gene (5 bases). This TCR was recovered from a human donor with non-small cell lung cancer. CDR3 DNA: TGTGCCAGCAGCAATAGGGGGACCCAGTACTTC. Translated, it gives CASSNRGTQYF.